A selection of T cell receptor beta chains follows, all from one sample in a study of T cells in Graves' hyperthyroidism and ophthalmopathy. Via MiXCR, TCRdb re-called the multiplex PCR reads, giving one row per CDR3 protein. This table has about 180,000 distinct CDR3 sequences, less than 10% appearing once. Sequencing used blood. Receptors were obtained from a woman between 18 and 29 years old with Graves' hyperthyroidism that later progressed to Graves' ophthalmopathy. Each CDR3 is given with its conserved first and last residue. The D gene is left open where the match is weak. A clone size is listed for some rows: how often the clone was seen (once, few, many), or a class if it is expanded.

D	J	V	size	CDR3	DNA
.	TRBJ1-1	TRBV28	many	CASSIGGDTEAFF	TGTGCCAGTAGTATAGGGGGGGACACTGAAGCTTTCTTT
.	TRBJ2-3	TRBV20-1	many	CSARDWGTVDTQYF	TGCAGTGCTAGAGATTGGGGCACGGTAGATACGCAGTATTTT
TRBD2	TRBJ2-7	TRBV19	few	CASRSSGGPREQYF	TGTGCCAGTAGGTCTAGCGGGGGGCCCCGCGAGCAGTACTTC
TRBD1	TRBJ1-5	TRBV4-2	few	CASSHDRDSNQPQHF	TGTGCCAGCAGCCATGACAGGGATAGCAATCAGCCCCAGCATTTT
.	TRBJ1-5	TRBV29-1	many	CSVATGRSNQPQHF	TGCAGCGTTGCGACAGGACGAAGCAATCAGCCCCAGCATTTT
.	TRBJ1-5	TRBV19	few	CASSKPRSNQPQHF	TGTGCCAGTAGTAAGCCCAGGTCAAATCAGCCCCAGCATTTT
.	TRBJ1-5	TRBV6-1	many	CASSGLLSNQPQHF	TGTGCCAGTTCAGGACTACTAAGTAATCAGCCCCAGCATTTT
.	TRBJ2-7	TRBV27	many	CASSLRYTQQFSGQYF	TGTGCCAGCAGTTTAAGGTACACCCAGCAGTTTTCAGGGCAGTACTTC
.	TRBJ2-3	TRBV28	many	CASSLLDSTDTQYF	TGTGCCAGCAGTTTATTGGACAGCACAGATACGCAGTATTTT
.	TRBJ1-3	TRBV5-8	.	CASSILTGSHSSGNTTYF	TGTGCCAGCAGCATCCTAACCGGGTCCCATAGCTCTGGAAACACCACATATTTT
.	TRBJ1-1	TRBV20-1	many	CSASSGENTEAFF	TGCAGTGCTAGCAGCGGGGAGAACACTGAAGCTTTCTTT
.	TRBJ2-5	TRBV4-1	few	CASSHRQETQYF	TGCGCCAGCAGCCACAGACAAGAGACCCAGTACTTC
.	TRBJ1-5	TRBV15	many	CATSRNGQLLVQPQHF	TGTGCCACCAGCAGAAACGGACAGCTTTTAGTTCAGCCCCAGCATTTT
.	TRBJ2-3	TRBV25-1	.	CASAGGRGGGRTDTQYF	TGTGCCAGCGCAGGGGGGAGAGGGGGGGGACGCACAGATACGCAGTATTTT
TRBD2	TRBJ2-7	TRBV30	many	CACQASGSGEQYF	TGTGCCTGCCAGGCTAGCGGGAGCGGGGAGCAGTACTTC
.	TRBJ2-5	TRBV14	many	CASSQDPTGQETQYF	TGTGCCAGCAGCCAAGATCCGACAGGACAAGAGACCCAGTACTTC
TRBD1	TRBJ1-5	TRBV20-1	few	CSARTGGQDQPQHF	TGCAGTGCTAGAACAGGGGGGCAAGATCAGCCCCAGCATTTT
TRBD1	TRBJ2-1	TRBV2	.	CASRTGGVEQFF	TGTGCCAGCCGGACAGGGGGCGTTGAGCAGTTCTTC
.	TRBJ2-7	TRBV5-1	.	CASSSRVGAQGYEQYF	TGCGCCAGCAGCTCCAGGGTGGGGGCGCAGGGTTACGAGCAGTACTTC
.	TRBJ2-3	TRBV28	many	CASSFRGPDTQYF	TGTGCCAGCAGTTTCCGGGGTCCAGATACGCAGTATTTT
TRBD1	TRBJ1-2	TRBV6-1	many	CASSEEDPPTRRDRSPYGYTF	TGTGCCAGCAGTGAAGAAGACCCGCCAACGCGGAGGGACAGATCACCTTATGGCTACACCTTC
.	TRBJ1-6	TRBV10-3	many	CAISESGDLRPSPLHF	TGTGCCATCAGTGAGTCTGGGGACCTCCGGCCCTCACCCCTCCACTTT
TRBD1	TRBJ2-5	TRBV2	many	CASARQGRETQYF	TGTGCCAGCGCCCGACAGGGCCGAGAGACCCAGTACTTC
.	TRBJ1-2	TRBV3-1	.	CASSQLQTSYGYTF	TGTGCCAGCAGCCAATTACAGACCTCCTATGGCTACACCTTC
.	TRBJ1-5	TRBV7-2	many	CASSPRREGGQPQHF	TGTGCCAGCAGCCCCCGGCGGGAGGGCGGGCAGCCCCAGCATTTT
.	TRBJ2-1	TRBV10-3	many	CAISPGNFFNEQFF	TGTGCCATCAGCCCCGGGAACTTCTTCAATGAGCAGTTCTTC
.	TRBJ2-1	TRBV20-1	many	CSATGGSSYNEQFF	TGCAGTGCGACCGGTGGGTCTTCCTACAATGAGCAGTTCTTC
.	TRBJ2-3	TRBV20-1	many	CSARDPRDTQYF	TGCAGTGCTAGAGATCCCCGGGATACGCAGTATTTT